Sequencing of this TCR beta chain was carried out in a study of control samples from healthy donors and cancer patients. CDR3 size: 14 residues. Germline CDR1 reads LNHNV; CDR2 reads YYDKDF (reference sequence). Trimming pared 3 bases from V and 4 bases from J, leaving 13 bases between. Libraries were prepared by immunoSEQ multiplex PCR; TCRdb keeps only in-frame clonotypes and omits some of them. Altogether 150,000 or so clones are present, 80% to 90% being singletons, with the ten largest covering less than 2%. The TCR sequence derives from a man between 18 and 29 years old in good health. The J gene is TRBJ2-7, the V gene TRBV15, with D perhaps assigned TRBD1 or TRBD2 (6 bases each). Sequenced: blood. The CDR3 sequence: CATSRGGQTYEQYF. For the CDR3, the DNA is TGTGCCACCAGCAGGGGAGGACAGACTTACGAGCAGTACTTC.